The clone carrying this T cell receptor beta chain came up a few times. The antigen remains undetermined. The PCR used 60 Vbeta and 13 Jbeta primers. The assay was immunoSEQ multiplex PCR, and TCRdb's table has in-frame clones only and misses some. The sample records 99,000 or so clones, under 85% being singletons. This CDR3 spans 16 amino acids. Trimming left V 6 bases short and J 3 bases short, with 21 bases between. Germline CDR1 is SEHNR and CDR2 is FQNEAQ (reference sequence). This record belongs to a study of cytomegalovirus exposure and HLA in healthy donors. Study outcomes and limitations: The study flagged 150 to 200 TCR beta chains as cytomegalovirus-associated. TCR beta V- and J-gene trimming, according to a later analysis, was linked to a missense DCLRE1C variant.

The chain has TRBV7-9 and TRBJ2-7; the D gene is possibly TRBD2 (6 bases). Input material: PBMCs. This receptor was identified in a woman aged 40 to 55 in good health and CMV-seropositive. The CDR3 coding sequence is TGTGCCAGCAGTTCATCCTCCTGGGGGGATGACTACGAGCAGTACTTC. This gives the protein CASSSSSWGDDYEQYF.